This entry lists 23 T cell receptor beta chains sequenced from one sample in a study of breast tumors, draining lymph nodes, adjacent tissues. A single record per CDR3 protein comes from TCRdb applying MiXCR to the multiplex PCR reads. The table has over 70,000 distinct CDR3 sequences, more than 25% seen once. Samples came from axillary lymph nodes draining the breast cancer. Source material: axillary lymph node tissue. The receptors originated from a female donor with breast cancer. Some clones in this sample may be carry-over from other donors' samples.

This clonotype showed up many times. The chain links TRBV12-5 to TRBJ2-5, with 7 bases aligning to TRBD1. V was pared by 5 bases and J by 0 bases, with 3 bases of the junction left unmatched. Germline CDR1 and CDR2: LGHNT and FRNRAP. The CDR3 length is 14 residues. Written as DNA, the CDR3 is TGTGCTAGTGGTCCCGGGACAGACCAAGAGACCCAGTACTTC. It specifies CASGPGTDQETQYF.

This clonotype was seen at least ten times. V usage is TRBV20-1 and J usage is TRBJ2-5; 8 bases fit TRBD2. The CDR3 is 13 residues long. Germline V gives CDR1 DFQATT, CDR2 SNEGSKA (reference sequence). V trimming: 6 bases; J trimming: 4 bases; junction bases outside the gene matches: 7. This CDR3 reads CSALGLGGETQYF. The CDR3 nucleotides read TGCAGTGCCTTGGGACTAGGGGGAGAGACCCAGTACTTC.

The chain uses TRBV4-2 and TRBJ2-1, with 9 bases identical to TRBD2. Trimming took 0 bases from V and 7 from J; bases not matched to a gene: 19. The length of the CDR3 is 20 residues. Germline V gives CDR1 LGHNA, CDR2 YNFKEQ. CDR3 coding DNA: TGTGCCAGCAGCCAAGATTTACGGTCCCCGCTAGCGGGATATTTGAATGAGCAGTTCTTC. This gives the protein CASSQDLRSPLAGYLNEQFF.

The J gene is TRBJ2-7, the V gene TRBV7-9; 7 bases are a match to TRBD1. Germline V gives CDR1 SEHNR, CDR2 FQNEAQ (reference sequence). This CDR3 region has 13 residues. With V trimmed by 6 bases and J by 1 base, 3 bases remained unmatched. In nucleotides, the CDR3 is TGTGCCAGCAGTAAACAGGGGTCCTACGAGCAGTACTTC. Protein sequence: CASSKQGSYEQYF.

This clonotype has ten or more counts. The chain links TRBV7-9 to TRBJ2-1; tentatively, D is TRBD1 (5 bases). Germline V gives CDR1 SEHNR, CDR2 FQNEAQ (reference sequence). CDR3 length equals 13 residues. The ends were cut back, 7 bases at V and 6 bases at J, with 13 bases in the middle. The CDR3 region has the DNA TGTGCCAGCAAACCGACAGATCGCAATGAGCAGTTCTTC. This gives the protein CASKPTDRNEQFF.

This clonotype has at least ten counts. This rearrangement joins TRBV20-1 to TRBJ1-5, with 12 bases fitting TRBD1. V was pared by 4 bases and J by 5 bases, with 3 bases of the junction left unmatched. Germline V CDR1 and CDR2: DFQATT, SNEGSKA (reference sequence). This CDR3 comprises 14 residues. The CDR3 DNA reads as TGCAGTGCTATAGGGGACAGGGGGCATCAGCCCCAGCATTTT. As protein: CSAIGDRGHQPQHF.

This clonotype appeared many times. The rearrangement joins TRBV7-3 to TRBJ1-1; no reliable D call. Per the germline V gene, CDR1 is SGHTA and CDR2 is FQGTGA. Deletions cut 0 bases from V and 1 base from J, with 3 bases between. The CDR3 is 13 amino acids. Here the CDR3 reads CASSLTGNTEAFF. The CDR3 DNA reads TGTGCCAGCAGCTTAACAGGGAACACTGAAGCTTTCTTT.

Of note for this clonotype: With a much larger clone just one base away, this may be a read error. V usage is TRBV5-6 and J usage is TRBJ2-1; D tentatively reads TRBD1 or TRBD2 (5 bases each). In germline, CDR1 is SGHDT, CDR2 YYEEEE. The CDR3 contains 13 residues. V lost 0 bases and J lost 9, with 10 bases in between. The CDR3: CASSLGGAREQFF. CDR3 bases: TGTGCCAGCAGCTTGGGAGGGGCCCGTGAGCAGTTCTTC.

Note on this clonotype: A junction boundary mismatches the germline segment, possibly from a read error. The chain is built from TRBV29-1 and TRBJ2-5; perhaps TRBD2 as D (7 bases). The CDR3 is 13 amino acids. From germline, CDR1 is SQVTM and CDR2 ANQGSEA. CDR3 loop: CSVAGGPGEAQYF. CDR3 DNA sequence: TGCAGTGTTGCCGGGGGGCCCGGAGAGGCCCAGTACTTC.

The rearrangement joins TRBV5-6 to TRBJ1-1; 7 nucleotides match TRBD1. Germline CDR1 and CDR2: SGHDT and YYEEEE. CDR3 length: 14 amino acids. V gave up 5 bases and J gave up 1 base; unmatched junction bases: 5. The CDR3, as DNA: TGTGCCAGCAGTTACCGGGACAGGAACACTGAAGCTTTCTTT. Protein product: CASSYRDRNTEAFF.

In its sample, this clonotype was seen many times. The DNA for the CDR3 is TGTGCCAGCAGCACACCGGGACAGGGCTTCGGCGGGGAGCTGTTTTTT. Translation gives CASSTPGQGFGGELFF. The chain couples TRBV28 to TRBJ2-2; 9 nucleotides match TRBD1. Trimming removed 6 bases from V and 7 bases from J; junction bases left unmatched: 12. This CDR3 has 16 amino acids. Germline V CDR1 and CDR2: MDHEN, SYDVKM.

This clonotype showed up many times. The gene calls are TRBV12-3 or TRBV12-4 and TRBJ2-2; D call uncertain. The CDR3 length is 14 residues. V was clipped by 3 bases and J by 3 bases, with 8 bases between them. This chain's CDR3 is CASSFLADTGELFF. The CDR3 nucleotides read TGTGCCAGCAGTTTTTTGGCGGACACCGGGGAGCTGTTTTTT.

Many counts were recorded for this clonotype. V usage is TRBV3-2 and J usage is TRBJ1-5. TRBV3-2 is a documented pseudogene. This CDR3 has 17 residues. The chain's CDR3 is CASSQDRRRIGNQPQHF. DNA of the CDR3: TGTGCCAGCAGCCAAGATCGGCGGCGTATAGGCAATCAGCCCCAGCATTTT.

As for this clonotype: One end of the junction does not line up with germline, which may come from a read error. This chain links TRBV2 with TRBJ1-3; tentatively, D is TRBD1 (5 bases). Germline loops: CDR1 SNHLY, CDR2 FYNNEI. The length of the CDR3 is 16 residues. The CDR3: CASSIGPSEGKKPIYF. Here the CDR3 DNA reads TGTGCCAGCAGTATAGGACCGTCGGAGGGGAAAAAACCCATATATTTC.

The sample holds a few counts of this clonotype. Being one base from a much bigger clone, this may be a read error. The V call is TRBV5-6, the J call TRBJ1-2; D ambiguous. The CDR3 runs 15 residues. Trimming removed 2 bases at V and 4 bases at J, with 15 bases between. In germline, CDR1 is SGHDT, CDR2 YYEEEE. The DNA for the CDR3 is TGTGCCAGCAGCTTCGGGCAGGCGATCTCCTATGGCTACACCTTC. Translation gives CASSFGQAISYGYTF. Variable domain in full (rest from reference TRBV5-6 and TRBJ1-2): DAGVTQSPTHLIKTRGQQVTLRCSPKSGHDTVSWYQQALGQGPQFIFQYYEEEERQRGNFPDRFSGHQFPNYSSELNVNALLLGDSALYLCASSFGQAISYGYTFGSGTRLTVV.

As regards this clonotype: The junction shows a germline mismatch at one end, possibly a read error. This chain uses TRBV4-1 with TRBJ1-4, with D possibly matching TRBD1 (5 bases). This CDR3 region has 16 residues. Looked up from germline, CDR1 is MGHRA and CDR2 is YSYEKL. The CDR3 sequence: CASSQARDGLGGKLFF. The CDR3 DNA sequence: TGCGCTAGCAGCCAAGCCAGGGACGGACTAGGAGGAAAACTGTTTTTT.

In this sample, this clonotype turned up a few times. A much larger clone is a single base away; this may be a read error. This likely comes from a read error, as the CDR3 has no conserved phenylalanine or tryptophan at its end. V gene TRBV7-9 combines with J gene TRBJ2-4; 10 bases fit TRBD2. This CDR3 is 14 amino acids long. Germline assignment: CDR1 SEHNR and CDR2 FQNEAQ (reference sequence). Germline trimming cut 5 bases from V and 7 bases from J; bases unmatched to any gene: 5. This chain's CDR3 is CASSPSGRANIQYL. The DNA of the CDR3 is TGTGCCAGCAGCCCAAGCGGGAGGGCCAACATTCAGTACCTC.

This clonotype was observed many times. This chain connects TRBV6-5 to TRBJ2-2, with TRBD2 identical over 7 bases. This CDR3 contains 15 residues. Per germline, CDR1 MNHEY and CDR2 SVGAGI. V was clipped by 5 bases and J by 5 bases; unmatched bases: 8. The CDR3 here is CASSRAWGGTGELFF. In nucleotides, the CDR3 is TGTGCCAGCAGTCGCGCCTGGGGGGGGACCGGGGAGCTGTTTTTT.

At least ten counts were recorded for this clonotype. This may come from a read error, since a much larger clone is one base off. The CDR3 coding sequence is TGCGCCAGCAGCCCGACCGTAAAACACGACCTCTCTGGAAACACCATATATTTT. Its translation: CASSPTVKHDLSGNTIYF. The V and J genes are TRBV5-1 and TRBJ1-3; no firm D call. The CDR3 is 18 amino acids. The V gene's germline CDR1 is SGHRS and CDR2 YFSETQ. V lost 4 bases to trimming and J lost 0 bases, with 20 bases between them.

This clonotype was detected many times. This chain joins TRBV4-3 and TRBJ2-7, with TRBD2 matching over 13 bases. The trim removed 1 base at V and 6 bases at J, leaving 0 bases unmatched. The length of the CDR3 is 14 residues. Germline-derived CDR1 and CDR2 are LGHNA and YSLEER. In nucleotides, the CDR3 is TGCGCCAGCAGCCAAGGGACTAGCGGGAGCGAGCAGTACTTC. Amino acid sequence: CASSQGTSGSEQYF.

The chain carries TRBV7-2 and TRBJ2-3; D is ambiguous. CDR1 SGHTA and CDR2 FQGNSA come from the germline V gene. Trimming cost V 5 bases and J 10 bases, with 16 bases left between them. This CDR3 has 13 residues. Here the CDR3 DNA reads TGTGCCAGCAGCGTCGAGCGCCTACACTCGCAGTATTTT. Translation: CASSVERLHSQYF.

This clonotype was seen many times. The J gene is TRBJ2-3, the V gene TRBV7-3, with 7 bases fitting TRBD2. The CDR3 is made up of 14 amino acids. Trimming at V came to 5 bases and at J to 0 bases, leaving 2 bases not matched to a gene. The germline V gene encodes CDR1 SGHTA and CDR2 FQGTGA. Here the CDR3 DNA reads TGTGCCAGCAGCCCCGGGAGGAGCACAGATACGCAGTATTTT. Protein product: CASSPGRSTDTQYF.

The chain couples TRBV7-3 to TRBJ1-1; D remains unclear. CDR3 length equals 13 residues. CDR1 and CDR2 from the germline V gene are SGHTA and FQGTGA. Trimming removed 0 bases from V and 5 bases from J, with 7 bases in between. The chain's CDR3 is CASSLTGSTEAFF. The DNA of the CDR3 is TGTGCCAGCAGCTTAACAGGGTCTACTGAAGCTTTCTTT. Together with reference TRBV7-3 and TRBJ1-1, the CDR3 gives the full variable domain: GAGVSQTPSNKVTEKGKYVELRCDPISGHTALYWYRQSLGQGPEFLIYFQGTGAADDSGLPNDRFFAVRPEGSVSTLKIQRTERGDSAVYLCASSLTGSTEAFFGQGTRLTVV.